The 9 T cell receptor beta chains below all came from one sample that was sequenced in a study of blood T cell repertoires in COVID-19. The repertoire was sequenced with immunoSEQ multiplex PCR; TCRdb's copy has only in-frame clones and lacks some. The sample records about 200,000 clones, 81% being singletons. Sequencing was performed on peripheral blood. These TCRs come from a woman at least 80 years old with acute or convalescent COVID-19.

The chain carries TRBV20-1 and TRBJ1-6; D not resolved. CDR1 and CDR2 from the germline V gene are DFQATT and SNEGSKA (reference sequence). The ends were cut back, 1 base at V and 8 bases at J, with 3 bases in the middle. The CDR3 extends over 11 amino acids. CDR3 protein: CSARADSPLHF. In DNA form, the CDR3 reads TGCAGTGCTAGAGCGGATTCACCCCTCCACTTT.

This chain connects TRBV10-3 to TRBJ2-1; tentatively, D is TRBD2 (5 bases). Germline lookup yields CDR1 ENHRY and CDR2 SYGVKD. V was pared by 8 bases and J by 3 bases, with 11 bases between. The CDR3 has 13 amino acids. Written as DNA, the CDR3 is TGTGCCATCCGCCTTGCGGGCTACAATGAGCAGTTCTTC. Translated, it gives CAIRLAGYNEQFF.

This chain joins TRBV6-5 and TRBJ1-2; TRBD1 matches at 12 bases. V gave up 0 bases and J gave up 7 bases; unmatched junction bases: 3. CDR1 and CDR2 from the germline V gene are MNHEY and SVGAGI. The CDR3 has 15 residues. The CDR3 spells CASSYSGTGGRGYTF. Here the CDR3 DNA reads TGTGCCAGCAGTTACTCGGGGACAGGGGGCCGTGGCTACACCTTC.

The chain has TRBV11-2 and TRBJ2-1, with D possibly matching TRBD2 (6 bases). CDR3 length equals 14 residues. Trimming left V 2 bases short and J 6 bases short, with 11 bases between. The germline V gene has CDR1 SGHAT and CDR2 FQNNGV. The CDR3 sequence is CASSLLTSSNEQFF. The CDR3 DNA reads as TGTGCCAGCAGCTTACTTACTAGCTCCAATGAGCAGTTCTTC.

The chain combines TRBV11-2 with TRBJ2-3; 10 bases agree with TRBD1. The CDR3 length is 16 residues. CDR1 is SGHAT, CDR2 FQNNGV, per germline. The J segment lost 2 bases and the V segment lost 1 base, leaving 3 bases of the junction unmatched. CDR3 sequence reads: CASSLVGQGITDTQYF. For the CDR3, the DNA is TGTGCCAGCAGCTTAGTGGGACAGGGGATCACAGATACGCAGTATTTT.

The genes are TRBV7-9 and TRBJ2-3; D is uncertain. The length of the CDR3 is 12 residues. Trimming stripped 3 bases from V and 7 bases from J, with 8 bases between. Germline V gene sequence: CDR1 SEHNR, CDR2 FQNEAQ (reference sequence). The CDR3 sequence is CASSFQMNTQYF. The CDR3 DNA follows: TGTGCCAGCAGCTTCCAGATGAATACGCAGTATTTT.

This clone was detected only a few times. This same CDR3 is encoded by further DNA sequences in the sample. The rearrangement links TRBV6-5 to TRBJ1-2, with unresolved D. The CDR3 consists of 12 residues. The V end lost 2 bases, the J end lost 5 bases, and 6 bases lay between the germline ends. Per germline, CDR1 MNHEY and CDR2 SVGAGI. The CDR3 protein is CASSYRGYGYTF. DNA for the CDR3: TGTGCCAGCAGTTACCGGGGATATGGCTACACCTTC.

The chain uses TRBV9 and TRBJ1-6; D ambiguous. The V end lost 0 bases, the J end lost 5 bases, and 6 bases lay between the germline ends. CDR3 length: 14 amino acids. The germline V gene has CDR1 SGDLS and CDR2 YYNGEE. The CDR3 DNA follows: TGTGCCAGCAGCGTAGGCCGGGATAATTCACCCCTCCACTTT. Translation gives CASSVGRDNSPLHF.

In this sample, this clone turned up once. The chain links TRBV29-1 to TRBJ2-7; 10 bases match TRBD1. Germline assignment: CDR1 SQVTM and CDR2 ANQGSEA. CDR3 length equals 14 residues. V lost 6 bases and J lost 7; bases outside the gene matches: 12. The CDR3 DNA reads as TGCAGCGTGGATATGGGGACAGGGGCAGGGGAGCAGTACTTC. This encodes CSVDMGTGAGEQYF.